These T cell receptor beta chains were read from a single sample in a study of vaccination effects on CD4 cells after COVID-19. The method was immunoSEQ multiplex PCR; TCRdb's version includes in-frame clones alone and lacks a portion of them. The profile shows approximately 74,000 clones, 60% to 75% of them singletons. These TCRs are of unknown antigen specificity. The sample consisted of CD4+ T cells from PBMCs cultured with HCoV-NL63 spike peptides, taken before COVID-19 vaccination. The origin of the receptors is a human donor who received a COVID-19 vaccine. The CDR3 runs from the conserved cysteine through the conserved F or W. Fields, in order: CDR3 length, V gene, D gene, clone size, J gene, CDR3 protein, CDR3 DNA. A D gene is named only where the DNA matches it firmly. Clone size appears in some rows only: once, few, many, or a class for an expanded clone.

14	TRBV6-6	.	few	TRBJ1-5	CASSEGGGNQPQHF	TGTGCCAGCAGTGAGGGTGGGGGCAATCAGCCCCAGCATTTT
15	TRBV21-1	.	.	TRBJ2-5	CASSNGGCERETQYF	TGTGCCAGCAGCAACGGCGGCTGCGAGCGAGAGACCCAGTACTTC
14	TRBV4-1	.	.	TRBJ1-1	CASSQGVWGTEAFF	TGCGCCAGCAGCCAAGGAGTATGGGGCACTGAAGCTTTCTTT
17	TRBV7-2	.	once	TRBJ1-6	CASSPPIKDSDNSPLHF	TGTGCCAGCAGCCCACCTATAAAGGACAGCGATAATTCACCCCTCCACTTT
13	TRBV5-1	.	.	TRBJ1-5	CASQRRGIKPQHF	TGCGCCAGTCAGAGGAGGGGTATTAAGCCCCAGCATTTT
13	TRBV3-1/TRBV3-2	.	.	TRBJ2-2	CASSQALTGELFF	TGTGCCAGCAGCCAAGCGTTAACCGGGGAGCTGTTTTTT
15	TRBV9	.	.	TRBJ2-2	CASSVRTGWAGELFF	TGTGCCAGCAGCGTAAGAACAGGGTGGGCCGGGGAGCTGTTTTTT
14	TRBV2	.	.	TRBJ1-1	CASSEIRKNTEAFF	TGTGCCAGCAGTGAAATCCGGAAGAACACTGAAGCTTTCTTT
15	TRBV6-2/TRBV6-3	.	.	TRBJ1-2	CASSKRVPGIYGYTF	TGTGCCAGCAGCAAAAGGGTCCCGGGCATATATGGCTACACCTTC
13	TRBV27	.	.	TRBJ2-3	CASRAAGTDTQYF	TGTGCCAGCAGGGCTGCCGGCACAGATACGCAGTATTTT
15	TRBV12-5	TRBD1	.	TRBJ2-1	CASGLADRGGHEQFF	TGTGCTAGTGGTTTGGCGGACAGGGGGGGGCATGAGCAGTTCTTC
14	TRBV3-1/TRBV3-2	.	.	TRBJ1-1	CASTYGGFSTEAFF	TGTGCCAGCACCTATGGGGGATTTTCCACTGAAGCTTTCTTT
13	TRBV6-5	TRBD1	.	TRBJ2-4	CASRSDRGRIQYF	TGTGCCAGCAGAAGCGACAGGGGGCGAATTCAGTACTTC
16	TRBV19	TRBD2	.	TRBJ2-2	CASSIGLAGNTGELFF	TGTGCCAGTAGTATCGGACTAGCGGGGAACACCGGGGAGCTGTTTTTT
15	TRBV9	.	.	TRBJ1-1	CASSQRTVMNTEAFF	TGTGCCAGCAGCCAAAGGACAGTCATGAACACTGAAGCTTTCTTT
14	TRBV5-1	.	.	TRBJ1-4	CASSLTFTNEKLFF	TGCGCCAGCAGCTTGACATTCACTAATGAAAAACTGTTTTTT
15	TRBV2	TRBD2	few	TRBJ2-3	CASSGQAGGTDTQYF	TGTGCCAGCAGTGGACAAGCGGGAGGCACAGATACGCAGTATTTT
14	TRBV6-4	.	.	TRBJ1-1	CASKKQAESGEAFF	TGTGCCAGCAAGAAACAGGCAGAGAGTGGTGAAGCTTTCTTT
13	TRBV30	.	.	TRBJ1-2	CAWSESANYGYTF	TGTGCCTGGAGCGAGTCCGCTAACTATGGCTACACCTTC
13	TRBV3-1/TRBV3-2	.	.	TRBJ1-1	CASSQIWTVEAFF	TGTGCCAGCAGCCAGATATGGACAGTTGAAGCTTTCTTT
13	TRBV6-5	.	.	TRBJ1-3	CASSSGGGNTIYF	TGTGCCAGCAGTTCGGGGGGTGGAAACACCATATATTTT
13	TRBV7-2	.	.	TRBJ1-1	CASSSGVNTEAFF	TGTGCCAGCAGCTCAGGGGTAAACACTGAAGCTTTCTTT
14	TRBV9	.	.	TRBJ1-1	CASSEGTSNTEAFF	TGTGCCAGCAGCGAGGGGACTTCAAACACTGAAGCTTTCTTT
15	TRBV19	.	.	TRBJ1-1	CASIEVDGLNTEAFF	TGTGCCAGTATTGAAGTCGACGGACTGAACACTGAAGCTTTCTTT
16	TRBV27	.	once	TRBJ1-2	CASSPLKPGGGYGYTF	TGTGCCAGCAGTCCACTAAAACCAGGTGGCGGCTATGGCTACACCTTC
15	TRBV7-3	.	.	TRBJ2-1	CASSLTGGVVGEQFF	TGTGCCAGCAGCTTAACGGGTGGGGTTGTAGGGGAGCAGTTCTTC
13	TRBV7-2	TRBD1	.	TRBJ1-2	CASSSRQGGGYTF	TGTGCCAGCAGCTCACGACAGGGAGGGGGCTACACCTTC
11	TRBV11-2	.	.	TRBJ1-4	CASSQTEKLFF	TGTGCCAGCAGCCAAACGGAAAAACTGTTTTTT
13	TRBV2	TRBD1	few	TRBJ2-4	CASSAQGVYIQYF	TGTGCCAGCAGTGCACAGGGGGTCTACATTCAGTACTTC